The 14 T cell receptor beta chains presented below share a single source sample, sequenced in a study of OX40 agonist ivuxolimab in advanced cancers. Clones were sequenced by immunoSEQ multiplex PCR, and TCRdb holds only the in-frame ones, with some missing. This table holds 20,000 to 25,000 clones, 83% found once. The specimen was CD4+ or CD8+ T cells sorted from blood, collected in a trial of the OX40 agonist ivuxolimab. Receptors originate from an adult with an advanced solid tumor such as melanoma, head and neck, liver or kidney cancer.

The chain carries TRBV30 and TRBJ1-1; D call uncertain. CDR1 and CDR2 from the germline V gene are GTSNPN and SVGIG (reference sequence). The V end lost 2 bases, the J end lost 2 bases, and 12 bases lay between the germline ends. This CDR3 is 14 amino acids long. The CDR3 here is CAWSSGHQNTEAFF. The CDR3 nucleotides are TGTGCCTGGAGTTCCGGGCATCAAAACACTGAAGCTTTCTTT.

Written as DNA, the CDR3 is TGTGCCAGCTCACCTAGTTCTTATTTGAACACTGAAGCTTTCTTT. As protein: CASSPSSYLNTEAFF. This sequence joins TRBV18 and TRBJ1-1; no reliable D call. With 3 bases removed from V and 0 bases from J, the gap between germline ends came to 11 bases. This CDR3 is 15 amino acids long. CDR1 and CDR2 from the germline V gene are KGHSH and LQKENI.

The chain couples TRBV5-6 to TRBJ2-2, with a possible D match to TRBD1 (5 bases). Between the trimmed V and J ends, which lost 3 bases and 4 bases, there was a span of 10 bases. Looked up from germline, CDR1 is SGHDT and CDR2 is YYEEEE. The CDR3 runs to 14 residues. CDR3: CASSSGRGTGELFF. Here the CDR3 DNA reads TGTGCCAGCAGCTCAGGGCGAGGCACCGGGGAGCTGTTTTTT.

V gene TRBV5-1 combines with J gene TRBJ1-3, with D maybe TRBD1 (5 bases). Germline CDR1 and CDR2: SGHRS and YFSETQ. Trimming shortened V by 4 bases and J by 0 bases, and 11 bases separated the two germline ends. The CDR3 spans 15 residues. The CDR3 loop is CASSPRGGSGNTIYF. CDR3 bases: TGCGCCAGCAGCCCGCGGGGGGGCTCTGGAAACACCATATATTTT.

The chain links TRBV5-1 to TRBJ1-5; 8 bases line up with TRBD1. This CDR3 region has 16 residues. Germline CDR1 and CDR2: SGHRS and YFSETQ. V was clipped by 0 bases and J by 0 bases; unmatched bases: 2. CDR3 in DNA: TGCGCCAGCAGCTTGGGTACAGGGGGTAGCAATCAGCCCCAGCATTTT. It encodes CASSLGTGGSNQPQHF.

The V and J genes are TRBV6-4 and TRBJ2-6, with D maybe TRBD1 (6 bases). From germline, CDR1 is MRHNA and CDR2 SNTAGT. V was trimmed by 6 bases and J by 0 bases, leaving 15 bases between them. The CDR3 extends over 17 amino acids. CDR3 DNA sequence: TGTGCCAGCAGCGCGACAGGAGAGAGCTCTGGGGCCAACGTCCTGACTTTC. It specifies CASSATGESSGANVLTF.

J is TRBJ2-1 and V is TRBV4-1; 8 bases fit TRBD2. Germline-derived CDR1 and CDR2 are MGHRA and YSYEKL. The CDR3 runs to 14 residues. The J segment lost 9 bases and the V segment lost 4 bases, leaving 8 bases of the junction unmatched. CDR3: CASSPGTRTTEQFF. DNA of the CDR3: TGCGCCAGCAGCCCCGGGACTAGAACAACTGAGCAGTTCTTC.

By sample share, this clone is medium-sized (0.01 to 0.1%). J is TRBJ2-7 and V is TRBV9, with 9 bases that match TRBD2. This CDR3 region has 14 residues. The V gene end was trimmed by 4 bases and the J gene end by 2 bases; junction bases not matched to a gene: 4. Germline V gene lookup returns CDR1 SGDLS and CDR2 YYNGEE. CDR3 in amino acids: CASSSTSGPYEQYF. As DNA, the CDR3 is TGTGCCAGCAGCTCGACTAGCGGCCCCTACGAGCAGTACTTC.

J is TRBJ1-2 and V is TRBV29-1; D gene uncertain. CDR3 length equals 11 residues. V was pared by 3 bases and J by 2 bases, with 4 bases between. Per germline, CDR1 SQVTM and CDR2 ANQGSEA. CDR3 in amino acids: CSVEGNYGYTF. DNA for the CDR3: TGCAGCGTTGAGGGAAACTATGGCTACACCTTC. Using reference TRBV29-1 and TRBJ1-2 for the parts outside the CDR3, the full variable domain is SAVISQKPSRDICQRGTSLTIQCQVDSQVTMMFWYRQQPGQSLTLIATANQGSEATYESGFVIDKFPISRPNLTFSTLTVSNMSPEDSSIYLCSVEGNYGYTFGSGTRLTVV.

This chain connects TRBV7-9 to TRBJ1-1; 7 bases match TRBD1. Looked up from germline, CDR1 is SEHNR and CDR2 is FQNEAQ (reference sequence). After removal of 1 base from V and 11 bases from J, the junction contained 7 bases not matched to a gene. CDR3 length: 13 amino acids. The CDR3, as DNA: TGTGCCAGCAGCTTAGGAGGGGGCATTGACGCTTTCTTT. Its translation: CASSLGGGIDAFF.

The CDR3 here is CASKRDTSYNEQFF. The CDR3 coding sequence is TGTGCCTCAAAGCGGGATACGTCCTACAATGAGCAGTTCTTC. The chain combines TRBV19 with TRBJ2-1, with 7 bases identical to TRBD2. This CDR3 has 14 residues. The V gene end was trimmed by 11 bases and the J gene end by 1 base; junction bases not matched to a gene: 8. Germline V gene lookup returns CDR1 LNHDA and CDR2 SQIVND (reference sequence).

This chain uses TRBV2 with TRBJ2-1, with 14 nucleotides matching TRBD2. V lost 5 bases and J lost 7; bases outside the gene matches: 1. The CDR3 covers 14 residues. Germline V gene lookup returns CDR1 SNHLY and CDR2 FYNNEI. DNA for the CDR3: TGTGCCAGCAGTCGGACTAGCGGGGGGAATGAGCAGTTCTTC. Its translation is CASSRTSGGNEQFF.

The genes are TRBV5-4 and TRBJ2-3; no reliable D call. Germline V gives CDR1 SGHNT, CDR2 YYREEE (reference sequence). V shed 3 bases and J shed 5 bases, with 13 bases lying between them. The CDR3 consists of 14 residues. The CDR3, as DNA: TGTGCCAGCAGCTCCCTCTTCCGTCGAGATACGCAGTATTTT. Its translation is CASSSLFRRDTQYF.

This clone was recorded only once. V is TRBV18 and J is TRBJ2-3; possible D gene TRBD1, 7 bases. V was clipped by 3 bases and J by 4 bases, with 14 bases between them. Germline lookup yields CDR1 KGHSH and CDR2 LQKENI. The CDR3 contains 15 residues. CDR3 amino acids: CASSPPGGGADTQYF. The CDR3 nucleotides read TGTGCCAGCTCACCCCCCGGAGGGGGCGCAGATACGCAGTATTTT.